These 27 T cell receptor beta chains were sequenced from one sample in a study of cytotoxic CD8 clonotypes in ibrutinib-treated CLL (dated by TCRdb to the early 2020s). Libraries were built with the immunoSEQ multiplex PCR assay. Sourced from immuneACCESS, this table was stored by TCRdb with only in-frame sequences that have V and J called. A share of the clones is absent; for the studies checked, an unresolved V gene accounts for under half, and the remainder has no known explanation. This sample gives about 160,000 clones in total; about four fifths of them show up just once. The ten largest clones capture approximately 2% of the sample. Read against the paper, the sample's time point label means: about 11 months on ibrutinib. Sequenced material: PBMCs, taken after 12 months of ibrutinib treatment. Receptors were obtained from a human donor with chronic lymphocytic leukemia.

This chain uses TRBV5-6 with TRBJ2-4, with 13 bases lining up with TRBD2. This CDR3 has 17 amino acids. V shed 3 bases, J shed 3 bases, and the junction held 6 bases outside the gene matches. Germline lookup yields CDR1 SGHDT and CDR2 YYEEEE. The CDR3 sequence: CASSWGRLAGGKNIQYF. CDR3 nucleotides: TGTGCCAGCAGCTGGGGACGACTAGCGGGAGGCAAAAACATTCAGTACTTC.

The chain uses TRBV28 and TRBJ2-7; TRBD2 matches at 11 bases. Germline trimming cut 7 bases from V and 2 bases from J; bases unmatched to any gene: 10. This CDR3 comprises 16 residues. Germline V gene data show CDR1 as MDHEN and CDR2 as SYDVKM. This CDR3 is CASTKLSGLAAYEQYF. CDR3 DNA sequence: TGTGCCAGCACTAAACTCTCGGGACTAGCGGCCTACGAGCAGTACTTC.

This clone came up many times. The chain links TRBV28 to TRBJ2-2; no clear D gene. The germline V gene encodes CDR1 MDHEN and CDR2 SYDVKM. The V end lost 2 bases, the J end lost 9 bases, and 4 bases lay between the germline ends. The CDR3 covers 11 residues. The CDR3: CASSLNRELFF. CDR3 coding DNA: TGTGCCAGCAGTTTAAACAGGGAGCTGTTTTTT.

The chain combines TRBV5-1 with TRBJ2-2; TRBD1 matches at 8 bases. Germline CDR1 SGHRS, CDR2 YFSETQ. Trimming cost V 3 bases and J 5 bases; bases outside gene matches: 9. The CDR3 has 16 residues. The CDR3 coding sequence is TGCGCCAGCAGCTCCACCGGACAGGGTGGGACCGGGGAGCTGTTTTTT. This codes for CASSSTGQGGTGELFF. Complete variable domain (other parts from reference TRBV5-1 and TRBJ2-2): KAGVTQTPRYLIKTRGQQVTLSCSPISGHRSVSWYQQTPGQGLQFLFEYFSETQRNKGNFPGRFSGRQFSNSRSEMNVSTLELGDSALYLCASSSTGQGGTGELFFGEGSRLTVL.

This chain joins TRBV19 and TRBJ2-1; TRBD2 agrees at 14 bases. The CDR3 is 18 residues long. After removal of 5 bases from V and 1 base from J, the junction contained 7 bases not matched to a gene. Germline CDR1 is LNHDA and CDR2 is SQIVND (reference sequence). CDR3 nucleotide sequence: TGTGCCAGTAGTCTCGGACTAGCGGGAGGTTTGTCCTACAATGAGCAGTTCTTC. This encodes CASSLGLAGGLSYNEQFF. The full variable domain, in which reference TRBV19 and TRBJ2-1 provide the parts outside the CDR3, is DGGITQSPKYLFRKEGQNVTLSCEQNLNHDAMYWYRQDPGQGLRLIYYSQIVNDFQKGDIAEGYSVSREKKESFPLTVTSAQKNPTAFYLCASSLGLAGGLSYNEQFFGPGTRLTVL.

The rearrangement links TRBV6-6 to TRBJ1-2; D may be TRBD1 (5 bases). Germline CDR1 and CDR2: MNHNY and SVGAGI (reference sequence). V was trimmed by 6 bases and J by 3 bases, leaving 8 bases between them. This CDR3 is built from 12 residues. The CDR3 bases are TGTGCCAGCAGACCAGGGTACTATGGCTACACCTTC. This gives the protein CASRPGYYGYTF.

The chain is built from TRBV5-4 and TRBJ1-4; D may be TRBD1 (6 bases). V was pared by 3 bases and J by 0 bases, with 12 bases between. The germline CDR1 and CDR2 sequences are SGHNT and YYREEE (reference sequence). The CDR3 spans 16 residues. Here the CDR3 DNA reads TGTGCCAGCAGCTATGGACAGCCTGCAACTAATGAAAAACTGTTTTTT. Residues: CASSYGQPATNEKLFF. Variable domain in full (rest from reference TRBV5-4 and TRBJ1-4): ETGVTQSPTHLIKTRGQQVTLRCSSQSGHNTVSWYQQALGQGPQFIFQYYREEENGRGNFPPRFSGLQFPNYSSELNVNALELDDSALYLCASSYGQPATNEKLFFGSGTQLSVL.

This clone was observed a few times. The chain links TRBV27 to TRBJ2-5, with D possibly TRBD2 on 6 matching bases. V was trimmed by 8 bases and J by 1 base, leaving 17 bases between them. CDR1 is MNHEY and CDR2 is SMNVEV in the germline V gene (reference sequence). The CDR3 runs 15 residues. The CDR3 DNA reads TGTGCCAGCGCGACGGGAGACAGCGTCCAAGAGACCCAGTACTTC. It specifies CASATGDSVQETQYF.

The chain combines TRBV7-9 with TRBJ2-1; 13 nucleotides align to TRBD2. The germline V gene encodes CDR1 SEHNR and CDR2 FQNEAQ (reference sequence). CDR3 length equals 15 residues. After removal of 6 bases from V and 7 bases from J, the junction contained 6 bases not matched to a gene. In DNA, the CDR3 is TGTGCCAGCAGACTAGCGGGAGGGGCGGGGAATGAGCAGTTCTTC. This gives the protein CASRLAGGAGNEQFF.

This clone was detected only once. The chain joins TRBV7-8 to TRBJ2-5; 7 bases match TRBD2. The CDR3 loop spans 15 amino acids. The ends lost 0 bases at V and 1 base at J; junction bases unmatched: 2. CDR1 and CDR2 from the germline V gene are SGHVS and FQNEAQ. CDR3 bases: TGTGCCAGCAGCTTAGCAGGGACTATCCAAGAGACCCAGTACTTC. Encoded protein: CASSLAGTIQETQYF.

This chain uses TRBV7-9 with TRBJ1-2, with 8 bases that match TRBD1. CDR3 length: 16 amino acids. Germline CDR1 reads SEHNR; CDR2 reads FQNEAQ (reference sequence). V trimming: 0 bases; J trimming: 8 bases; junction bases outside the gene matches: 11. In DNA, the CDR3 is TGTGCCAGCAGCTTAGCCCCCTTGCAGGGGGCGCGGGGCTACACCTTC. Translation gives CASSLAPLQGARGYTF.

V and J are TRBV29-1 and TRBJ1-2; D uncertain. The V and J ends lost 2 bases and 0 bases respectively, with 16 bases between them. This CDR3 is built from 16 residues. CDR1 and CDR2 (germline): SQVTM, ANQGSEA. This CDR3 reads CSVEFVPSGTNYGYTF. CDR3 sequence (DNA): TGCAGCGTTGAATTTGTCCCCAGCGGCACTAACTATGGCTACACCTTC. The entire variable domain, with the rest obtained from reference TRBV29-1 and TRBJ1-2, is as follows: SAVISQKPSRDICQRGTSLTIQCQVDSQVTMMFWYRQQPGQSLTLIATANQGSEATYESGFVIDKFPISRPNLTFSTLTVSNMSPEDSSIYLCSVEFVPSGTNYGYTFGSGTRLTVV.

The rearrangement links TRBV19 to TRBJ1-2, with TRBD1 as a possible D gene (5 bases). This CDR3 contains 15 residues. Trimming cost V 5 bases and J 3 bases, with 16 bases left between them. Per the germline V gene, CDR1 is LNHDA and CDR2 is SQIVND (reference sequence). The CDR3 DNA sequence: TGTGCCAGTAGTGCACCCGGGGCGGGGGACTATGGCTACACCTTC. This sequence encodes CASSAPGAGDYGYTF.

The chain is built from TRBV6-1 and TRBJ1-2, with TRBD1 identical over 8 bases. This CDR3 has 14 residues. Germline-derived CDR1 and CDR2 are MNHNS and SASEGT. The V gene end was trimmed by 2 bases and the J gene end by 6 bases; junction bases not matched to a gene: 5. The CDR3: CASSEYTGGDGYTF. In nucleotides, the CDR3 is TGTGCCAGCAGTGAATACACAGGGGGGGATGGCTACACCTTC.

The chain couples TRBV30 to TRBJ1-4; a possible D gene is TRBD1 (6 bases). V lost 8 bases and J lost 5, with 12 bases in between. The germline gives CDR1 GTSNPN, CDR2 SVGIG (reference sequence). The CDR3 runs 12 residues. CDR3 loop: CAGRTVNEKLFF. The CDR3 coding sequence is TGTGCCGGCCGGACAGTGAATGAAAAACTGTTTTTT.

The chain employs TRBV6-4 and TRBJ1-3, with D possibly TRBD1 on 6 matching bases. This CDR3 contains 16 residues. Germline loops: CDR1 MRHNA, CDR2 SNTAGT. V lost 7 bases and J lost 2, with 18 bases in between. This CDR3 reads CASTQQQGYTGNTIYF. CDR3 in DNA: TGTGCCAGCACCCAACAACAGGGATACACTGGAAACACCATATATTTT.

This chain connects TRBV6-5 to TRBJ1-1, with D unclear. V was clipped by 6 bases and J by 6 bases, with 17 bases between them. The CDR3 contains 14 residues. In germline, CDR1 is MNHEY, CDR2 SVGAGI. The CDR3 DNA sequence: TGTGCCAGCAGCCCTGATTTGGGCAAACCTGAAGCTTTCTTT. Translated: CASSPDLGKPEAFF.

V usage is TRBV7-9 and J usage is TRBJ2-1, with a weak D call TRBD1 (5 bases). This CDR3 is built from 13 residues. Germline lookup yields CDR1 SEHNR and CDR2 FQNEAQ (reference sequence). V lost 5 bases and J lost 9, with 14 bases in between. CDR3 nucleotide sequence: TGTGCCAGCAGCCCATTCAGGGAAGTTGAGCAGTTCTTC. The encoded protein is CASSPFREVEQFF.

The chain couples TRBV4-2 to TRBJ2-1; D call uncertain. The CDR3 length is 17 residues. V lost 0 bases, J lost 0 bases, and 12 bases lay in between. The germline gives CDR1 LGHNA, CDR2 YNFKEQ. DNA of the CDR3: TGTGCCAGCAGCCAAGAACCTGACGGCTACTCCTACAATGAGCAGTTCTTC. Translation: CASSQEPDGYSYNEQFF.

A single count supports this clone. The rearrangement uses TRBV7-8 and TRBJ2-1; 9 bases agree with TRBD2. Trimming at V came to 7 bases and at J to 6 bases, leaving 13 bases not matched to a gene. Germline CDR1 and CDR2: SGHVS and FQNEAQ. This CDR3 comprises 16 residues. The CDR3 spells CASNPTVSSGTNEQFF. The CDR3, as DNA: TGTGCCAGCAACCCTACCGTTTCTAGCGGGACCAATGAGCAGTTCTTC.

The chain uses TRBV2 and TRBJ2-4; D may correspond to TRBD1 or TRBD2 (6 bases each). This CDR3 contains 15 residues. Germline lookup yields CDR1 SNHLY and CDR2 FYNNEI. V gave up 0 bases and J gave up 6 bases, with 12 bases separating them. CDR3 sequence (DNA): TGTGCCAGCAGTGAAGCGGGGGCGGGATTAAACATTCAGTACTTC. This codes for CASSEAGAGLNIQYF.

The rearrangement uses TRBV7-2 and TRBJ2-5; D uncertain. V lost 2 bases and J lost 7, with 14 bases in between. Germline V CDR1 and CDR2: SGHTA, FQGNSA. The CDR3 sequence is 14 residues long. The CDR3, as DNA: TGTGCCAGCAGCTTATTGGCTTCAGTCCCGACCCAGTACTTC. Amino acids: CASSLLASVPTQYF. The full variable domain, completed using reference TRBV7-2 and TRBJ2-5, is GAGVSQSPSNKVTEKGKDVELRCDPISGHTALYWYRQSLGQGLEFLIYFQGNSAPDKSGLPSDRFSAERTGGSVSTLTIQRTQQEDSAVYLCASSLLASVPTQYFGPGTRLLVL.

The chain has TRBV6-5 and TRBJ2-7; 7 positions match TRBD2. J gave up 0 bases and V 5 bases, and 1 base lay outside the gene matches. This CDR3 spans 13 amino acids. CDR1 and CDR2 (germline): MNHEY, SVGAGI. In nucleotides, the CDR3 is TGTGCCAGCAGTCGGGACTACTCCTACGAGCAGTACTTC. Its translation is CASSRDYSYEQYF.

This clone has only a few counts. The V and J genes are TRBV28 and TRBJ1-3; a possible D gene is TRBD1 (6 bases). V dropped 6 bases and J dropped 3 bases, with 24 bases sitting between them. The germline V gene has CDR1 MDHEN and CDR2 SYDVKM. The CDR3 totals 18 residues. The CDR3 bases are TGTGCCAGCAGCCCCACCGGGGGACACCGAGGGGTTGGAAACACCATATATTTT. Its protein is CASSPTGGHRGVGNTIYF.

The chain couples TRBV5-1 to TRBJ2-6; D remains ambiguous. The CDR3 spans 15 residues. Germline CDR1 reads SGHRS; CDR2 reads YFSETQ. Deletions cut 2 bases from V and 0 bases from J, with 6 bases between. CDR3 bases: TGCGCCAGCAGCTTCCCCGACTCTGGGGCCAACGTCCTGACTTTC. Its protein product is CASSFPDSGANVLTF.

The V call is TRBV18, the J call TRBJ1-3; D may be TRBD1 (5 bases). The V and J ends lost 4 bases and 0 bases respectively, with 10 bases between them. Germline CDR1 KGHSH, CDR2 LQKENI. The CDR3 runs 15 residues. The CDR3 region has the DNA TGTGCCAGCTCACAAGACAGAGACTCTGGAAACACCATATATTTT. This translates into CASSQDRDSGNTIYF.

J is TRBJ1-4 and V is TRBV2; D unclear. This CDR3 comprises 13 residues. V was shortened by 10 bases and J by 8 bases, with 17 bases between the two germline ends. Germline loops: CDR1 SNHLY, CDR2 FYNNEI. The CDR3 sequence is CATQVAINEKLFF. The CDR3 DNA sequence: TGTGCCACCCAGGTGGCCATTAACGAAAAACTGTTTTTT.